The 27 T cell receptor delta chains reported below all come from one sample, sequenced in a study of gamma-delta T cells after stem cell transplantation. TCRdb redid the clone calls on the RT-PCR reads with CATT. The sample lists 1,500 to 2,000 delta-chain clones, about 20% seen once, with around a third in the top ten. The material sequenced was gamma-delta T cells. The source of these receptors is a human donor. It is not recorded whose cells these are; they may come from a transplant donor.

Only a few counts were recorded for this clone. This chain links TRDV2 with TRDJ1, with TRDD3 identical over 12 bases. Germline CDR1 reads GEAIGNYY; CDR2 reads EKD. This CDR3 spans 18 amino acids. V dropped 3 bases and J dropped 3; count of bases not matched to a gene: 13. CDR3 sequence (DNA): TGTGCCTGTGACCCCCTCGGAGTACTGGGGGATACATCCGATAAACTCATCTTT. Its protein product is CACDPLGVLGDTSDKLIF.

In its sample, this clone was seen a few times. A far larger clone is off by one base, so a read error is likely. The rearrangement uses TRDV2 and TRDJ1, with TRDD3 identical over 9 bases. The CDR3 consists of 17 residues. Germline lookup yields CDR1 GEAIGNYY and CDR2 EKD. Here the CDR3 DNA reads TGTGCCTGTGACCCAGTACTGGGGGACTCACACACCGATCAACTCATCTTT. Its translation: CACDPVLGDSHTDQLIF.

By sample fraction, this clone is medium-sized. One base away lies a much larger clone, so this may be a sequencing read error. The rearrangement links TRDV2 to TRDJ1, with D perhaps being TRDD1 or TRDD3 (5 bases each). Germline values: CDR1 GEAIGNYY, CDR2 EKD. Trimming took 5 bases from V and 3 from J, leaving 15 bases between them. The CDR3 extends over 14 amino acids. For the CDR3, the DNA is TGTGCCTGTGGCCAAATACTGGACGCCGATAAACTCATCTTT. Translated: CACGQILDADKLIF.

Remarks on this clone: A far larger clone lies a single base away; this is likely a read error. For the CDR3, the DNA is TGTGCCTGTGATCGCTTGGGGGAGAGCACCGGTAAACTCATCTTT. It yields the protein CACDRLGESTGKLIF. V gene TRDV2 combines with J gene TRDJ1; 7 positions agree with TRDD3. Germline lookup yields CDR1 GEAIGNYY and CDR2 EKD. This CDR3 region has 15 residues.

This clone rates as medium-sized (0.01 to 0.1%). A far larger clone is a single base away, which makes a read error likely. Other DNA sequences in the sample encode the same CDR3. J is TRDJ1 and V is TRDV2, with 7 bases aligning to TRDD2. Germline-derived CDR1 and CDR2 are GEAIGNYY and EKD. The CDR3 spans 19 residues. With 1 base clipped from V and 4 bases from J, the junction kept 20 bases outside the gene matches. CDR3 coding DNA: TGTGCCTGTGACACGGCGGGCTTTCCTACGGGGGCTTATGGCGATAAACTCATCTTT. Protein product: CACDTAGFPTGAYGDKLIF.

A remark on this clone: It is likely a read error: a sequence one base away is far more abundant. This chain uses TRDV2 with TRDJ1; the D gene is possibly TRDD3 (6 bases). The CDR3 totals 15 residues. Looked up from germline, CDR1 is GEAIGNYY and CDR2 is EKD. Trimming took off 1 base at V and 6 bases at J, with 17 bases between the two ends. The CDR3 nucleotides read TGTGCCTGTGACACTTTGGGGATGAGGACCTATAAACTCATCTTT. Amino acid sequence: CACDTLGMRTYKLIF.

By share, this clone ranks as large (0.1 to 1%). This CDR3 is also generated by other DNA sequences in the sample. The V and J genes are TRDV2 and TRDJ1, with D maybe TRDD3 (5 bases). Germline V gives CDR1 GEAIGNYY, CDR2 EKD. The length of the CDR3 is 17 residues. The ends were cut back, 4 bases at V and 3 bases at J, with 23 bases in the middle. The CDR3 loop reads CACEPLGTPRGADKLIF. In nucleotides, the CDR3 is TGTGCCTGTGAACCCTTGGGGACCCCTCGAGGGGCCGATAAACTCATCTTT.

Regarding this clone: TCRdb assigns this DNA the protein of a much larger clone, which departs from its translation at residue 3; this likely reflects a read error, and the protein shown comes from translating the DNA. This rearrangement joins TRDV2 to TRDJ1; TRDD3 matches at 9 bases. The CDR3 runs to 17 residues. The germline CDR1 and CDR2 sequences are GEAIGNYY and EKD. The CDR3 loop reads CAYDPVLGDSHTDKLIF. DNA of the CDR3: TGTGCCTATGACCCAGTACTGGGGGACTCACACACCGATAAACTCATCTTT.

Judged by abundance, this clone is large. J is TRDJ1 and V is TRDV2; TRDD3 matches 13 bases. The ends lost 3 bases at V and 3 bases at J; junction bases unmatched: 3. This CDR3 is built from 15 residues. Germline-derived CDR1 and CDR2 are GEAIGNYY and EKD. CDR3 bases: TGTGCCTGTGACCTACTGGGGGATACGGCCGATAAACTCATCTTT. This gives the protein CACDLLGDTADKLIF.

As to this clone: The translation of this DNA and the TCRdb protein of a much larger clone differ at residue 11, probably owing to a read error; the protein shown here is translated from the DNA. The J gene is TRDJ1, the V gene TRDV2; the match to TRDD3 covers 8 bases. Losses at the gene ends were 3 bases for V and 0 bases for J; bases not matched to a gene: 17. The CDR3 is 19 residues long. The germline CDR1 and CDR2 sequences are GEAIGNYY and EKD. The CDR3 DNA sequence: TGTGCCTGTGACCCATTGAGTCCACTGGGGGCTAATAACACCGATAAACTCATCTTT. Translated: CACDPLSPLGANNTDKLIF.

A remark on this clone: A read error is the likely source, as a far larger clone sits one nucleotide away. The identical CDR3 is also encoded by other nucleotide sequences in the sample. This chain joins TRDV2 and TRDJ1; 9 bases are shared with TRDD3. The V gene end was trimmed by 3 bases and the J gene end by 0 bases; junction bases not matched to a gene: 10. Germline V gives CDR1 GEAIGNYY, CDR2 EKD. This CDR3 has 17 residues. The CDR3 is CACDPVLGDSHTDKLIF. For the CDR3, the DNA is TGTGCCTGTGACCCGGTACTGGGGGACTCACACACCGATAAACTCATCTTT.

As regards this clone: This likely stems from a read error, as it lies one base from a far larger clone. The V and J genes are TRDV2 and TRDJ1; TRDD3 aligns across 12 bases. Germline loops: CDR1 GEAIGNYY, CDR2 EKD. The length of the CDR3 is 22 residues. V was pared by 0 bases and J by 7 bases, with 26 bases of the junction left unmatched. CDR3 sequence: CACDTLRPSLTGGYPAAAKLIF. CDR3 DNA: TGTGCCTGTGACACCCTAAGGCCTTCCCTTACTGGGGGATACCCGGCAGCCGCTAAACTCATCTTT.

By frequency in the sample, this clone is medium-sized. The DNA of the CDR3 is TGTGCCTGTGAGCTACTGGGGGATACCCCTCCTAAACTCATCTTT. This codes for CACELLGDTPPKLIF. V is TRDV2 and J is TRDJ1; TRDD3 matches at 12 bases. Unmatched junction bases numbered 9, after V lost 4 bases and J lost 7 bases. The CDR3 covers 15 residues. Per the germline V gene, CDR1 is GEAIGNYY and CDR2 is EKD.

This clone has just one count. This likely came from a read error, as a far larger clone is one base away. The chain carries TRDV2 and TRDJ3; the match to TRDD3 covers 13 bases. CDR3 size: 21 residues. The germline V gene has CDR1 GEAIGNYY and CDR2 EKD. Here the CDR3 reads CACDTGQLGDTLSWDTRQLFF. The DNA of the CDR3 is TGTGCCTGTGACACTGGGCAACTGGGGGATACGCTCTCCTGGGACACCCGACAGCTGTTTTTC.

Worth noting for this clone: The TCRdb protein comes from a much larger clone and disagrees with this DNA's translation at residue 9, likely due to a read error; the protein given here is derived from the DNA. This sequence joins TRDV2 and TRDJ1, with D unclear. The germline V gene has CDR1 GEAIGNYY and CDR2 EKD. The CDR3 covers 17 residues. V dropped 0 bases and J dropped 3 bases, with 19 bases sitting between them. CDR3 coding DNA: TGTGCCTGTGACACCGTTGTAGGGGTTACTCGTTCCGATAAACTCATCTTT. Translated, it gives CACDTVVGVTRSDKLIF.

This clone ranks as large. This chain connects TRDV2 to TRDJ1, with TRDD3 identical over 8 bases. The V and J ends lost 3 bases and 1 base, in that order; junction bases with no gene match: 6. CDR1 is GEAIGNYY and CDR2 is EKD in the germline V gene. This CDR3 is built from 15 residues. CDR3 sequence (DNA): TGTGCCTGTGACTCGGTACTGGGGGGCACCGATAAACTCATCTTT. Residues: CACDSVLGGTDKLIF.

The gene calls are TRDV2 and TRDJ1; 7 bases agree with TRDD3. Per germline, CDR1 GEAIGNYY and CDR2 EKD. This CDR3 is 17 amino acids long. V dropped 4 bases and J dropped 0; count of bases not matched to a gene: 13. The CDR3 sequence: CACESLLGTQDTDKLIF. The CDR3 DNA reads as TGTGCCTGTGAATCCTTACTGGGGACCCAAGACACCGATAAACTCATCTTT.

This clone was seen only once. This could be a read error, since a much larger clone is one nucleotide away. The J gene is TRDJ3, the V gene TRDV2; TRDD3 might be the D (6 bases). Germline CDR1 reads GEAIGNYY; CDR2 reads EKD. The CDR3 is 23 residues long. CDR3 amino acids: CACYTVSGGFSDSESWDTRQMFF. DNA of the CDR3: TGTGCCTGTTACACCGTGAGTGGGGGCTTCTCAGATTCTGAATCCTGGGACACCCGACAGATGTTTTTC.

This clone was observed a few times. This may be a read error, as it is one base from a much larger clone. At the DNA level, this CDR3 is encoded by other sequences in the same sample as well. The chain recombines TRDV2 with TRDJ1; D perhaps matches TRDD3 (5 bases). The CDR3 has 20 residues. Germline V lookup: CDR1 GEAIGNYY, CDR2 EKD. V lost 0 bases and J lost 0, with 25 bases in between. CDR3 sequence reads: CACDTVTGGSAPEYTDKLIF. CDR3 nucleotide sequence: TGTGCCTGTGACACCGTCACAGGGGGTTCCGCTCCTGAGTACACCGATAAACTCATCTTT.

This clone was counted between two and nine times. The protein in TCRdb stems from a much larger clone and differs at residue 12 from this DNA's translation, likely a read error; here the protein is translated from the DNA. The chain uses TRDV2 and TRDJ1, with TRDD3 matching 9 bases. CDR3 length: 18 residues. J gave up 1 base and V 0 bases, and 11 bases lay outside the gene matches. Germline CDR1 and CDR2: GEAIGNYY and EKD. CDR3 residues: CACDTIGATGGRTDKLIF. DNA for the CDR3: TGTGCCTGTGACACCATCGGCGCTACTGGGGGACGCACCGATAAACTCATCTTT.

This clone is classed as large. The rearrangement links TRDV2 to TRDJ1; 11 nucleotides match TRDD3. V lost 3 bases to trimming and J lost 0 bases; unmatched junction nucleotides: 8. The germline gives CDR1 GEAIGNYY, CDR2 EKD. This CDR3 is 17 amino acids long. CDR3: CACDRLGDTPYTDKLIF. The CDR3 bases are TGTGCCTGTGACCGTCTGGGGGATACTCCATACACCGATAAACTCATCTTT.

Concerning this clone itself: With a far larger clone one base away, a read error is the likely cause. V is TRDV2 and J is TRDJ3, with 10 bases identical to TRDD3. The CDR3 runs 21 residues. Germline V lookup: CDR1 GEAIGNYY, CDR2 EKD. J lost 0 bases, V lost 0 bases, and 10 bases had no gene match. DNA of the CDR3: TGTGCCTGTGACACCGCCCCACTGGGGGATTCGAGCTCCTGGGACACCCGACAGATGTTTTTC. Amino acids: CACDTAPLGDSSSWDTRQMFF.

This clone was detected only a few times. The mismatch at residue 14 between this DNA's translation and the TCRdb protein of a much larger clone likely reflects a read error; the protein shown is translated from the DNA. This rearrangement joins TRDV2 to TRDJ1, with 11 positions matching TRDD3. Germline V CDR1 and CDR2: GEAIGNYY, EKD. This CDR3 has 20 residues. Germline trimming cut 3 bases from V and 0 bases from J; bases unmatched to any gene: 17. The chain's CDR3 is CACDLMSAGLGDTYTDKLIF. In DNA form, the CDR3 reads TGTGCCTGTGACTTGATGTCGGCGGGGCTGGGGGATACATACACCGATAAACTCATCTTT.

This clone was detected only a few times. This chain links TRDV2 with TRDJ1; 10 bases match TRDD3. CDR1 and CDR2 (germline): GEAIGNYY, EKD. The V and J ends lost 0 bases and 4 bases, in that order; junction bases with no gene match: 10. CDR3 length: 17 amino acids. The CDR3 is CACDTGGYGNTVDKLIF. The CDR3 region has the DNA TGTGCCTGTGACACCGGGGGATACGGAAACACGGTCGATAAACTCATCTTT.

Sample share makes this clone large. The chain combines TRDV2 with TRDJ1, with 9 bases fitting TRDD3. The CDR3 has 15 residues. Per germline, CDR1 GEAIGNYY and CDR2 EKD. The trim removed 5 bases at V and 0 bases at J, leaving 6 bases unmatched. The CDR3 loop is CACVPLGEYTDKLIF. CDR3 nucleotides: TGTGCCTGTGTCCCACTGGGGGAGTACACCGATAAACTCATCTTT.

Within the sample, this clone is large (0.1 to 1%). Other DNA sequences in this sample translate to the same CDR3. The chain recombines TRDV2 with TRDJ1; TRDD3 agrees at 8 bases. The CDR3 contains 15 residues. Trimming at V came to 0 bases and at J to 8 bases, leaving 10 bases not matched to a gene. The germline V gene encodes CDR1 GEAIGNYY and CDR2 EKD. CDR3 in amino acids: CACDTVLGGPGKLIF. CDR3 sequence (DNA): TGTGCCTGTGACACCGTACTGGGGGGGCCCGGGAAACTCATCTTT.

As concerns this clone: The protein given by TCRdb reflects a much larger clone and differs at residue 8 from this DNA's translation, likely from a read error; the protein shown is the DNA's translation. V usage is TRDV2 and J usage is TRDJ1; no reliable D call. Germline V CDR1 and CDR2: GEAIGNYY, EKD. V was clipped by 3 bases and J by 0 bases, with 19 bases between them. The CDR3 contains 17 residues. DNA of the CDR3: TGTGCCTGTGACCCAGTACTGAGGGACTCACACACCGATAAACTCATCTTT. Its protein product is CACDPVLRDSHTDKLIF.